These T cell receptor beta chains were read from a single sample in a study of cytomegalovirus exposure and HLA in healthy donors. The table came from immunoSEQ multiplex PCR; TCRdb's copy has only in-frame clones and leaves some out. The top ten hold 4.9% of the sample, which has approximately 160,000 clones, roughly 80% seen once. Sequenced: PBMCs. All receptors derive from a male donor in good health and CMV-seronegative. Each CDR3 is given with its conserved first and last residue. D genes are given only for firm matches.

cdr3_aa | v_call | d_call | j_call
CASSQDRGTQYF | TRBV4-3 | . | TRBJ2-3
CASSVDTTGIYGYTF | TRBV9 | . | TRBJ1-2
CASSSSRTPGELFF | TRBV7-3 | . | TRBJ2-2
CASSLSRTGQRGEQFF | TRBV7-9 | . | TRBJ2-1
CSVAREDYEQYF | TRBV29-1 | . | TRBJ2-7
CASSLSAESSYEQYF | TRBV5-1 | . | TRBJ2-7
CASNPPPQDGFGTQYF | TRBV5-8 | . | TRBJ2-5
CASSSTSRAGEQYF | TRBV7-9 | . | TRBJ2-7
CASRSDSLNQPQHF | TRBV6-5 | . | TRBJ1-5
CASSLAQAYGYTF | TRBV5-1 | . | TRBJ1-2
CAWSSRVDQPQHF | TRBV30 | . | TRBJ1-5